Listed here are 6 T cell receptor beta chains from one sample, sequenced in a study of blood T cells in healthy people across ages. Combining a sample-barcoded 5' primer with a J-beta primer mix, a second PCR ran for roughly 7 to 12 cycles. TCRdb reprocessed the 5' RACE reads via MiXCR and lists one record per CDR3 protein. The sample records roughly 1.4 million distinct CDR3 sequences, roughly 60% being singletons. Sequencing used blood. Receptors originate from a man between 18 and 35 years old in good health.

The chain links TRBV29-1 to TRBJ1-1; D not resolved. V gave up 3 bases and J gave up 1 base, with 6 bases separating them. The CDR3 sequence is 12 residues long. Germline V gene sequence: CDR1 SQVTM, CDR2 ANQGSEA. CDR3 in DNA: TGCAGCGTTGAGTCATGGAACACTGAAGCTTTCTTT. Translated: CSVESWNTEAFF.

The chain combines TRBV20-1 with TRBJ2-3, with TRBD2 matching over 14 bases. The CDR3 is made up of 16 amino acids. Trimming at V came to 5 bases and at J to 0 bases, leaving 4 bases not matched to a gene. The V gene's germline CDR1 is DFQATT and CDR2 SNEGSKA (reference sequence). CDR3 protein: CSAGLAGGQSTDTQYF. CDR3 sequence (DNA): TGCAGTGCTGGACTAGCGGGGGGCCAGAGCACAGATACGCAGTATTTT.

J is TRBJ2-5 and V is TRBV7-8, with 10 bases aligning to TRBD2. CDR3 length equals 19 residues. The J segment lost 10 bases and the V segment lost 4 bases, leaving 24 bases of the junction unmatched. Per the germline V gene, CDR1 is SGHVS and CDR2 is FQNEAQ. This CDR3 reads CASSSLRLAGAITPGIQYF. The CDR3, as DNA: TGTGCCAGCAGCTCCCTGCGGCTAGCGGGGGCGATAACGCCTGGTATCCAGTACTTC. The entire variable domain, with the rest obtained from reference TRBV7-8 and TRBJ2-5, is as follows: GAGVSQSPRYKVAKRGQDVALRCDPISGHVSLFWYQQALGQGPEFLTYFQNEAQLDKSGLPSDRFFAERPEGSVSTLKIQRTQQEDSAVYLCASSSLRLAGAITPGIQYFGPGTRLLVL.

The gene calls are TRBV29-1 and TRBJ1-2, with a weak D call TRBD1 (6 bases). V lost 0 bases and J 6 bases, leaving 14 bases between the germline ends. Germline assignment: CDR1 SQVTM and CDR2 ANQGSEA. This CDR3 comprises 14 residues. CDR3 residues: CSVEDRGRLNGYTF. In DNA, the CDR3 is TGCAGCGTTGAAGATCGGGGGCGGTTAAATGGCTACACCTTC.

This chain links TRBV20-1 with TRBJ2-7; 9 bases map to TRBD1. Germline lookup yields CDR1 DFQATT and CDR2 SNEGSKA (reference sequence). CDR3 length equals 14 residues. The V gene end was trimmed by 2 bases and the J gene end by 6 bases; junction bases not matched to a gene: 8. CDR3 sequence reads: CSARPSGQGPEQYF. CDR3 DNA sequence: TGCAGTGCTAGACCCTCCGGACAGGGGCCCGAGCAGTACTTC.

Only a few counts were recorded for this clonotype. CDR3 nucleotides: TGTGCTAGTGGTCGCGGACTTTTGGAGACCCAGTACTTC. Its protein is CASGRGLLETQYF. The chain links TRBV12-5 to TRBJ2-5; D possibly corresponds to TRBD2 (5 bases). The CDR3 length is 13 residues. Trimming took 5 bases from V and 5 from J, leaving 12 bases between them. CDR1 is LGHNT, CDR2 FRNRAP, per germline.